The entry that follows covers one T cell receptor beta chain sequence. Its antigen is currently unknown. Measured with immunoSEQ multiplex PCR; TCRdb has only the in-frame clones, and not every one. The sample holds roughly 150,000 clones; 84% are singletons and the top ten take around 4.5%. The CDR3 spans 16 residues. The V gene's germline CDR1 is KGHSH and CDR2 LQKENI. The ends lost 1 base at V and 2 bases at J; junction bases unmatched: 6. The data are from a study of cytotoxic CD8 clonotypes in ibrutinib-treated CLL. Study-level points and caveats: Clonality, elevated at ibrutinib response, dropped back toward baseline at progression. Exceeding age-matched healthy donors, baseline clonality also tracked the counts of circulating CD8+ T cells.

The source of this sequence is a human donor with chronic lymphocytic leukemia. This material consisted of PBMCs, taken after 24 months of ibrutinib treatment. The V call is TRBV18, the J call TRBJ1-2; 8 bases align to TRBD1. The CDR3 DNA reads TGTGCCAGCTCACCACGTCCGACAGGGGACAACTATGGCTACACCTTC. This gives the protein CASSPRPTGDNYGYTF.